This T cell receptor beta chain was sequenced for a study of T-cell reconstitution after alpha-beta-depleted transplantation in children. A library of TCRbeta sequences, prepared with unique molecular identifiers, was generated. TCRdb called the PCR reads again in MiXCR, with one record for every CDR3 protein. The repertoire includes approximately 640,000 distinct CDR3 sequences, roughly 15% of them detected once, and 0.9% to 1.2% sits in the top ten. This clonotype appeared a few times. V dropped 6 bases and J dropped 5 bases, with 11 bases sitting between them. Germline V lookup: CDR1 SQVTM, CDR2 ANQGSEA. The CDR3 is 12 amino acids.

The V call is TRBV29-1, the J call TRBJ2-1; a weak D match, TRBD1 (6 bases). This TCR was recovered from a human donor who donated a stem cell graft to a child with acute myeloid leukemia. The source was PBMCs from the stem cell graft donor, collected from the stem cell graft. The CDR3 bases are TGCAGCGTCGGACAGAAAAACAATGAGCAGTTCTTC. Residues: CSVGQKNNEQFF.